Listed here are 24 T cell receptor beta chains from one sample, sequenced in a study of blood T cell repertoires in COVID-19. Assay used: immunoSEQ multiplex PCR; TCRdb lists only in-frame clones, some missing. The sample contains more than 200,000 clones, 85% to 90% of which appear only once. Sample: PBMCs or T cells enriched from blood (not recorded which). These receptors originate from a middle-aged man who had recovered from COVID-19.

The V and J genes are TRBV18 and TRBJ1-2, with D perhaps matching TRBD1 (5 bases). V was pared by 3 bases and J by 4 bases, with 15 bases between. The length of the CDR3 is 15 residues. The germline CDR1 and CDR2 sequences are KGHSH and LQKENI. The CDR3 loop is CASSPKDSPLYGYTF. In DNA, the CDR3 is TGTGCCAGCTCACCCAAAGACAGCCCTCTCTATGGCTACACCTTC.

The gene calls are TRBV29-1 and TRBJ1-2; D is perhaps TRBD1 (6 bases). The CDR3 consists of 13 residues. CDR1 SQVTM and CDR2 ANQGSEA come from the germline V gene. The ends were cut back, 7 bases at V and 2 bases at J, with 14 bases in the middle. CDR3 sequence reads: CSAERQENYGYTF. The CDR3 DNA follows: TGCAGCGCCGAGCGACAGGAGAACTATGGCTACACCTTC.

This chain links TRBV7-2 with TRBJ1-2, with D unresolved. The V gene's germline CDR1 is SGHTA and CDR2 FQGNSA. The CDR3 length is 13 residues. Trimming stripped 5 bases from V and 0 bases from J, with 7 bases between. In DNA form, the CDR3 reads TGTGCCAGCAGCGTAACAGCTAACTATGGCTACACCTTC. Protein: CASSVTANYGYTF.

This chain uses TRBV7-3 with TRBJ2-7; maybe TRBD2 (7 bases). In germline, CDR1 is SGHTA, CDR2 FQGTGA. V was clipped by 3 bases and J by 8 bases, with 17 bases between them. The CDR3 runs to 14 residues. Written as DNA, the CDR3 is TGTGCCAGCAGCTTCGCGGGGGCTAATTTCAAGCAGTACTTC. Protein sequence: CASSFAGANFKQYF. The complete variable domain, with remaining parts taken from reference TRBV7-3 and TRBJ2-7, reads GAGVSQTPSNKVTEKGKYVELRCDPISGHTALYWYRQSLGQGPEFLIYFQGTGAADDSGLPNDRFFAVRPEGSVSTLKIQRTERGDSAVYLCASSFAGANFKQYFGPGTRLTVT.

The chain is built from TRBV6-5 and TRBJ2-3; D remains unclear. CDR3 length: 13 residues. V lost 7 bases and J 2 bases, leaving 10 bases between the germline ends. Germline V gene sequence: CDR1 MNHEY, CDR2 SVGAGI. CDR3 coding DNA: TGTGCCAGCAACAGAGCCGCCACAGATACGCAGTATTTT. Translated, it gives CASNRAATDTQYF.

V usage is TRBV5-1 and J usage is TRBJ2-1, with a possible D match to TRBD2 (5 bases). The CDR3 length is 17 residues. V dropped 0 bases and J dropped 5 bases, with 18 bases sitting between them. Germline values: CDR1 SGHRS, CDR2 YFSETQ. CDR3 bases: TGCGCCAGCAGCTTGGTGTTTCGATCCGGGGTAAACAATGAGCAGTTCTTC. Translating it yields CASSLVFRSGVNNEQFF.

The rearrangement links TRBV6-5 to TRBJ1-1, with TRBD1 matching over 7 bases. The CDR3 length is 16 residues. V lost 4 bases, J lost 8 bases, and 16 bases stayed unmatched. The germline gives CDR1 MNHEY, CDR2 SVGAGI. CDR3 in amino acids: CASSSQPSRQGLEAFF. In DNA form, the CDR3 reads TGTGCCAGCAGTTCCCAACCGTCCAGACAGGGCCTGGAAGCTTTCTTT.

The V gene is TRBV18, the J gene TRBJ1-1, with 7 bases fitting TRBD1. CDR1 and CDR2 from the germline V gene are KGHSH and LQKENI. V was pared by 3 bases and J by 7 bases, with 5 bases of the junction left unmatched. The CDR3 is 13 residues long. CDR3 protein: CASSPGRGHEAFF. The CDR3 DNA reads TGTGCCAGCTCACCCGGGAGGGGGCATGAAGCTTTCTTT. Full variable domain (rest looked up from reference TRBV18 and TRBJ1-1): NAGVMQNPRHLVRRRGQEARLRCSPMKGHSHVYWYRQLPEEGLKFMVYLQKENIIDESGMPKERFSAEFPKEGPSILRIQQVVRGDSAAYFCASSPGRGHEAFFGQGTRLTVV.

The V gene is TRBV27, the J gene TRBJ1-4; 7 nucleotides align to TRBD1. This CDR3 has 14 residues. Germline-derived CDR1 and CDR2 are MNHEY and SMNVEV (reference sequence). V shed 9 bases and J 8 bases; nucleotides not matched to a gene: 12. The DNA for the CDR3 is TGTGCCAGTAGAGGGTTGACAGGGTACGAAAAACTGTTTTTT. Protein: CASRGLTGYEKLFF.

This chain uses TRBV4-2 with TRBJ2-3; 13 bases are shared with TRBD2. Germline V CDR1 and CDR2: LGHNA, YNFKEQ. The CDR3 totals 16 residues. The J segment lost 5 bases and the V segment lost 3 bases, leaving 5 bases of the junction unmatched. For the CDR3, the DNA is TGTGCCAGCAGCCAGACTAGCGGGGGGCCGGGAGATACGCAGTATTTT. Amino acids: CASSQTSGGPGDTQYF.

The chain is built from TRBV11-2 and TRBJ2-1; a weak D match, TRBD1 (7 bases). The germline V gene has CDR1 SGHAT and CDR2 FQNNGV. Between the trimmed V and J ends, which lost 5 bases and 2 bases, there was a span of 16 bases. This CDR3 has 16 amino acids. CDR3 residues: CASSEPARGAYNEQFF. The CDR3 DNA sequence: TGTGCCAGCAGCGAACCTGCCAGGGGGGCCTACAATGAGCAGTTCTTC.

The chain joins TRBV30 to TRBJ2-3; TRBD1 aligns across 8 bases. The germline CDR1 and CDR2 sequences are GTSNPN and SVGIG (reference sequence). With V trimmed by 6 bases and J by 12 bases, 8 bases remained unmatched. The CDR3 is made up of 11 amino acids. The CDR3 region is CACSSGQGQYF. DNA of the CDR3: TGTGCCTGCTCATCCGGACAGGGTCAGTATTTT.

This CDR3 is CAWSKWGQEQPQHF. The CDR3 DNA reads as TGTGCCTGGAGTAAGTGGGGGCAAGAACAGCCCCAGCATTTT. This sequence joins TRBV30 and TRBJ1-5, with D perhaps TRBD1 (6 bases). From germline, CDR1 is GTSNPN and CDR2 SVGIG (reference sequence). V lost 2 bases, J lost 7 bases, and 15 bases lay in between. The CDR3 runs to 14 residues.

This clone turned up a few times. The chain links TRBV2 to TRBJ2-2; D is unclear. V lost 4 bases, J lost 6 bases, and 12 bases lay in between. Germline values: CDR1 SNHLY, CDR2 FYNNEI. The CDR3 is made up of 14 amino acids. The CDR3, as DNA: TGTGCCAGCAGTGTCAGGCCTAATGCCGGGGAGCTGTTTTTT. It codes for CASSVRPNAGELFF.

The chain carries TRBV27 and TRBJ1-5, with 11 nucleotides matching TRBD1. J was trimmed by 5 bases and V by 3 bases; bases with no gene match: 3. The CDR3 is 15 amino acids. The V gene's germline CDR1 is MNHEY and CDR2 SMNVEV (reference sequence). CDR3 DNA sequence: TGTGCCAGCAGTTTTCTGGGACAGGGGGATCAGCCCCAGCATTTT. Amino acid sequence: CASSFLGQGDQPQHF.

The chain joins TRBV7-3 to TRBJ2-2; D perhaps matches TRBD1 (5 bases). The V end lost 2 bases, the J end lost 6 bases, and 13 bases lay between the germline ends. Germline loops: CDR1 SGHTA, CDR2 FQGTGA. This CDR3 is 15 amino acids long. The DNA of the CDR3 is TGTGCCAGCAGCTTATCTGGTCAGGGATCCGGGGAGCTGTTTTTT. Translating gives CASSLSGQGSGELFF.

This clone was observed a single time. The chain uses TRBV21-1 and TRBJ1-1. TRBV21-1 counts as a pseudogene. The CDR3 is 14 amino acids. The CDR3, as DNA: TGTGCCAGCAGCGAGGGACTGCGGAACACTGAAGCTTTCTTT. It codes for CASSEGLRNTEAFF.

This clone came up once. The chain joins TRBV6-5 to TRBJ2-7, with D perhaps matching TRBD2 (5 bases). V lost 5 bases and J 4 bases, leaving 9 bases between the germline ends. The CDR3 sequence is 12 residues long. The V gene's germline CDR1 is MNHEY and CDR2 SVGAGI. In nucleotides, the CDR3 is TGTGCCAGCAGTCTACGAGGGTACGAGCAGTACTTC. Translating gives CASSLRGYEQYF.

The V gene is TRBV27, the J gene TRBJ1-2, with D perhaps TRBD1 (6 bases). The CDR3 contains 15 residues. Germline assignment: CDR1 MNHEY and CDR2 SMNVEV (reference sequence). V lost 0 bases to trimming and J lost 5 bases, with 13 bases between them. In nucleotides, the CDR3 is TGTGCCAGCAGTTTATCACAGGGATTTCTTTATGGCTACACCTTC. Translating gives CASSLSQGFLYGYTF.

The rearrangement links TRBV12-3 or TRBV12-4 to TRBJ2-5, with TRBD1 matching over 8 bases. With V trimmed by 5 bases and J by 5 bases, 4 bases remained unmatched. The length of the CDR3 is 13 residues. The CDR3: CASSSRQGETQYF. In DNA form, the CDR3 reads TGTGCCAGCAGTAGTAGACAGGGGGAGACCCAGTACTTC.

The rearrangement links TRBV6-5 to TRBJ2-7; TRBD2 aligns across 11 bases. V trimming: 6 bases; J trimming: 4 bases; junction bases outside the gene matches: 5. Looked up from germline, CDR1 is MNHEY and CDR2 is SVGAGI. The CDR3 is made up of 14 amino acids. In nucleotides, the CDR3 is TGTGCCAGCAGCTCTACTAGCGGGAGTTACGAGCAGTACTTC. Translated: CASSSTSGSYEQYF.

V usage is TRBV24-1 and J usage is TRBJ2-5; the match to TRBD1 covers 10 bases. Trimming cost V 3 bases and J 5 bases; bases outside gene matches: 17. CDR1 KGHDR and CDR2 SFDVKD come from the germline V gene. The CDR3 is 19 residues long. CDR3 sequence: CATSDPRQGAAPDFETQYF. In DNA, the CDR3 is TGTGCCACCAGTGATCCCCGACAGGGGGCCGCCCCAGATTTCGAGACCCAGTACTTC.

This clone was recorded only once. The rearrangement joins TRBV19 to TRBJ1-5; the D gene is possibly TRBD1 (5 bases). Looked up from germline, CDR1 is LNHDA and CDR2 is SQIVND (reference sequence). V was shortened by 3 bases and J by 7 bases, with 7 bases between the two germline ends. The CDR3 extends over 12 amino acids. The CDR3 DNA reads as TGTGCCAGTAGTATGACAGAACAGCCCCAGCATTTT. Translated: CASSMTEQPQHF.

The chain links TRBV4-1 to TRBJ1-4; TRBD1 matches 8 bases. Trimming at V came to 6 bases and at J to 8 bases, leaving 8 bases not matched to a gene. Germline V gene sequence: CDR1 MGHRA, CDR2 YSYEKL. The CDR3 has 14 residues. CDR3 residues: CASSPRDRKEKLFF. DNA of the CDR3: TGCGCCAGCAGTCCTCGGGACAGGAAAGAAAAACTGTTTTTT.